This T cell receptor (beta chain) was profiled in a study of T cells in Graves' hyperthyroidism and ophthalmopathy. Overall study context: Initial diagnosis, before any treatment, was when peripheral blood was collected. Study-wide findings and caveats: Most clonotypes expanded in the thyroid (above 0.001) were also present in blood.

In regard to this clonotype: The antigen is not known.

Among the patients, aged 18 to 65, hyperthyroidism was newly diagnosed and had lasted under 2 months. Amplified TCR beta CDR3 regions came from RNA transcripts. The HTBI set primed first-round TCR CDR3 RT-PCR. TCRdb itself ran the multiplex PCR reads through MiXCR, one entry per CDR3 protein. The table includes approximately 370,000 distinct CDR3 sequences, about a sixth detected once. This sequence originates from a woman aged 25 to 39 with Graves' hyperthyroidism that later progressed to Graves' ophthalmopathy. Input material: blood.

In nucleotides, the CDR3 is TGCAGCGTTCTCAGGGAGGGGGGACCTTTCTTT. Its protein is CSVLREGGPFF. The chain links TRBV29-1 to TRBJ1-1; D perhaps matches TRBD1 (6 bases). Germline V CDR1 and CDR2: SQVTM, ANQGSEA. V gave up 5 bases and J gave up 12 bases, with 16 bases separating them. The CDR3 is 11 amino acids.